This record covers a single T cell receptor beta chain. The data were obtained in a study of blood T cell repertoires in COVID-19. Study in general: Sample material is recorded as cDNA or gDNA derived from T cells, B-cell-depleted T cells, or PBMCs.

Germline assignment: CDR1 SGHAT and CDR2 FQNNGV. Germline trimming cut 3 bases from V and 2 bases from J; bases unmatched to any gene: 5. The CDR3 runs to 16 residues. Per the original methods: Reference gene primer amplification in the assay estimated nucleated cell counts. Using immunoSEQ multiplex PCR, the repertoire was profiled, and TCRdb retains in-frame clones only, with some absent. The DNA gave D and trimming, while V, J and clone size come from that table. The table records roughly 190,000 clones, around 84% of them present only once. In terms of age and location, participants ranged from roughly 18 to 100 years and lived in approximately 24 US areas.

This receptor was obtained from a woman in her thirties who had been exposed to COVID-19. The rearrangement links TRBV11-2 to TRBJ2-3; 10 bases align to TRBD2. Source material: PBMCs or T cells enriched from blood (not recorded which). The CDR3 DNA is TGTGCCAGCAGCTTTATAGCGGGGGGTTACACAGATACGCAGTATTTT. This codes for CASSFIAGGYTDTQYF.